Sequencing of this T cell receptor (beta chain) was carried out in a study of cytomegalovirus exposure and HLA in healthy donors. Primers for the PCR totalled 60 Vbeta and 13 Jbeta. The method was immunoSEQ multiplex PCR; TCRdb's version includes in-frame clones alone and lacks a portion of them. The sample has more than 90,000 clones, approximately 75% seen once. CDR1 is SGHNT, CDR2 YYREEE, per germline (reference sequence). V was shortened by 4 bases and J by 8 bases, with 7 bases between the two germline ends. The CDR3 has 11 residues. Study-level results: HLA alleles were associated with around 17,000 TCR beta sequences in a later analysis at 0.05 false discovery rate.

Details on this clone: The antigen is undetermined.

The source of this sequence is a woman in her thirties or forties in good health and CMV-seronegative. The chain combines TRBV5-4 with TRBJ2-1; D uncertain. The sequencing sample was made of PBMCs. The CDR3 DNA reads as TGTGCCAGCAGCGCACAAGATGAGCAGTTCTTC. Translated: CASSAQDEQFF.